A selection of T cell receptor beta chains follows, all from one sample in a study of blood T cell repertoires in COVID-19. The protocol was immunoSEQ multiplex PCR, while the TCRdb copy is restricted to in-frame clones and leaves out a portion. The sample contains roughly 100,000 clones, about four fifths of which appear only once. The material sequenced was peripheral blood. Receptors originate from an elderly woman with acute or convalescent COVID-19. Each CDR3 is given with its conserved first and last residue. D genes are given only for firm matches. Expanded clones are given a class, and other clones once, few, many or no size at all.

>-|TRBJ1-2|TRBV11-2|TRBD1
CASSPDRGRYGYTF
TGTGCCAGCAGCCCCGACAGGGGACGCTATGGCTACACCTTC
>-|TRBJ2-1|TRBV5-4|-
CASSPRTGLGYNEQFF
TGTGCCAGCAGCCCGAGGACGGGGTTAGGATACAATGAGCAGTTCTTC
>-|TRBJ2-2|TRBV19|TRBD1
CASSGPGQLANTGELFF
TGTGCCAGTAGTGGACCGGGACAGCTCGCGAACACCGGGGAGCTGTTTTTT
>-|TRBJ2-5|TRBV19|TRBD2
CASSARLAGGLQETQYF
TGTGCCAGTAGTGCTAGACTAGCGGGAGGCTTACAAGAGACCCAGTACTTC
>-|TRBJ2-5|TRBV24-1|-
CATSDSGVETQYF
TGTGCCACCAGTGACTCAGGGGTGGAGACCCAGTACTTC
>-|TRBJ2-3|TRBV10-3|-
CAISESEGTDTQYF
TGTGCCATCAGTGAGTCCGAGGGCACAGATACGCAGTATTTT
>-|TRBJ1-4|TRBV18|-
CASSTRVNEKLFF
TGTGCCAGCTCAACACGAGTTAATGAAAAACTGTTTTTT
>-|TRBJ1-3|TRBV27|-
CASSLDRSAGNTIYF
TGTGCCAGCAGTTTAGACAGGTCAGCCGGAAACACCATATATTTT
>-|TRBJ1-1|TRBV29-1|TRBD1
CSVGEGAAFF
TGCAGCGTTGGAGAGGGGGCGGCTTTCTTT
>-|TRBJ1-1|TRBV9|-
CASSGGLNTEAFF
TGTGCCAGCAGCGGGGGACTTAACACTGAAGCTTTCTTT
>-|TRBJ1-4|TRBV10-3|TRBD1
CAISSGTGSNEKLFF
TGTGCCATCAGCTCCGGGACAGGGAGTAATGAAAAACTGTTTTTT
>-|TRBJ1-2|TRBV5-1|-
CASSRTEVYGYTF
TGCGCCAGCAGCCGGACAGAAGTATATGGCTACACCTTC
>-|TRBJ1-5|TRBV27|-
CASSLRRDQPQHF
TGTGCCAGCAGTTTACGGCGGGATCAGCCCCAGCATTTT
>-|TRBJ2-2|TRBV12-3/TRBV12-4|-
CASRAGTTGELFF
TGTGCCAGCAGGGCCGGGACAACCGGGGAGCTGTTTTTT
>once|TRBJ2-2|TRBV27|-
CASSSGAGELFF
TGTGCCAGCAGTTCGGGTGCCGGGGAGCTGTTTTTT
>-|TRBJ2-5|TRBV6-5|-
CASSYSSLQETQYF
TGTGCCAGCAGTTACTCGAGCTTGCAAGAGACCCAGTACTTC
>few|TRBJ1-1|TRBV29-1|TRBD1
CSVGNRGGTEAFF
TGCAGCGTGGGGAACAGGGGTGGCACTGAAGCTTTCTTT
>-|TRBJ1-6|TRBV7-2|-
CASSPTGPGRVASPLHF
TGTGCCAGCAGCCCTACAGGGCCAGGGAGAGTAGCCTCACCCCTCCACTTT
>-|TRBJ2-2|TRBV6-6|TRBD1
CASRGGSTGELFF
TGTGCCAGCAGAGGGGGCTCCACCGGGGAGCTGTTTTTT
>-|TRBJ1-3|TRBV7-2|-
CASSLAGGGGAGNTIYF
TGTGCCAGCAGCTTAGCGGGAGGGGGGGGAGCTGGAAACACCATATATTTT
>-|TRBJ2-2|TRBV24-1|TRBD2
CATSDQTSGYTGELFF
TGTGCCACCAGTGACCAGACTAGCGGGTACACCGGGGAGCTGTTTTTT